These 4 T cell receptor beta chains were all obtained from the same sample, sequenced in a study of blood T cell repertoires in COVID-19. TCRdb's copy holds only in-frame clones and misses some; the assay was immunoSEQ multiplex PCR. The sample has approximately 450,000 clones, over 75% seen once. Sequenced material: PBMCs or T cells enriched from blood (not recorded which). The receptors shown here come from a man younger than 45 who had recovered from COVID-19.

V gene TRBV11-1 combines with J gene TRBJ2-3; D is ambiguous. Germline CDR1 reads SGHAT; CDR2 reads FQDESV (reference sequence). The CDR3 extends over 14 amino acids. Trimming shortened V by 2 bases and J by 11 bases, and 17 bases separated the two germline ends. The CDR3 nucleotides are TGTGCCAGCAGCTTAACCTCCCTATACGCTTGGCAGTATTTT. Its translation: CASSLTSLYAWQYF.

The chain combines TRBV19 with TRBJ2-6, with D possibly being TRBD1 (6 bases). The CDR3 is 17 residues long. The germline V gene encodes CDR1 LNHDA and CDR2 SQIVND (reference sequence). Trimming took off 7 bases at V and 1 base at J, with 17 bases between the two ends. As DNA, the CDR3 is TGTGCCAGTACCGCACAGGGTCGGGGTTCTGGGGCCAACGTCCTGACTTTC. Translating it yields CASTAQGRGSGANVLTF.

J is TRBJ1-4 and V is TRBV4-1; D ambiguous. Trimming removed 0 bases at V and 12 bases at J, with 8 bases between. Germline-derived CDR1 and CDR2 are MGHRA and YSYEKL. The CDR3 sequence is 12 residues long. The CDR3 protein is CASSQEMVELFF. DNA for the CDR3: TGCGCCAGCAGCCAAGAAATGGTAGAACTGTTTTTT.

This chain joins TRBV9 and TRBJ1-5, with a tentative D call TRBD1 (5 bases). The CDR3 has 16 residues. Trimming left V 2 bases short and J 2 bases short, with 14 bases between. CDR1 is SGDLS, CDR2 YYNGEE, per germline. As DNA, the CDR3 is TGTGCCAGCAGCGTTGGGGACTACAGTGGCAATCAGCCCCAGCATTTT. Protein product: CASSVGDYSGNQPQHF.